The clone carrying this T cell receptor (beta chain) was seen ten or more times. Its specificity is unknown. The CDR3 consists of 16 residues. The germline V gene encodes CDR1 MNHEY and CDR2 SMNVEV (reference sequence). V was pared by 5 bases and J by 0 bases, with 14 bases between. This sample was included in a study of glioma-infiltrating T cells. Using RNA template, CDR3s of TCR alpha and beta were amplified with iRepertoire arm-PCR. Tissue mRNA or PBMC total RNA, 100-400 ng, went into one-step reverse transcription and amplification. TCRdb processed the multiplex PCR reads anew with MiXCR; each CDR3 protein has one entry. Of roughly 200,000 distinct CDR3 sequences listed, about 32% are singletons. Findings and caveats of the study: Non-neoplastic patients had below-expected tissue-blood divergence, while all gliomas exceeded expectation. Only very few CDR3 sequences appeared in both tissue and blood.

This TCR was sampled from a human donor with low-grade glioma or glioblastoma, undergoing nonglioma brain surgery, or in good health (not recorded which). The specimen sequenced was glioma tissue, nonneoplastic brain tissue, or PBMCs (not recorded which). This sequence joins TRBV27 and TRBJ2-1; D is unclear. The CDR3 protein is CASSPSDSSSYNEQFF. DNA of the CDR3: TGTGCCAGCAGTCCTTCCGACTCCAGCTCCTACAATGAGCAGTTCTTC.